The 6 T cell receptor beta chains reported below all come from one sample, sequenced in a study of CD8+ T cells in alopecia areata. Described treatment: oral pan-JAK inhibitor, 5-10 mg twice daily. Extraction and reverse transcription of RNA yielded cDNA as the sequencing template. Clones were read by immunoSEQ multiplex PCR, and TCRdb kept only the in-frame ones, dropping some. This sample carries some 180,000 clones, about 47% of them seen once, and the ten largest clones take about a tenth. The source material was CD8+ T cells sorted from blood, sampled at approximately week 52, from a patient treated with tofacitinib. The receptors were gathered from a human donor with alopecia areata.

V gene TRBV13 combines with J gene TRBJ2-1; TRBD1 aligns across 7 bases. V lost 0 bases to trimming and J lost 2 bases; unmatched junction nucleotides: 1. Germline-derived CDR1 and CDR2 are PRHDT and FYEKMQ (reference sequence). The CDR3 has 15 residues. CDR3: CASSLGTGTYNEQFF. The CDR3 DNA sequence: TGTGCCAGCAGCTTAGGGACAGGGACCTACAATGAGCAGTTCTTC.

This clone has more than one count but fewer than ten. V usage is TRBV29-1 and J usage is TRBJ2-6; 10 bases line up with TRBD1. The trim removed 6 bases at V and 0 bases at J, leaving 5 bases unmatched. Germline CDR1 reads SQVTM; CDR2 reads ANQGSEA. The CDR3 consists of 16 residues. The CDR3 is CSVWTGGVSGANVLTF. CDR3 DNA: TGCAGCGTCTGGACAGGGGGAGTCTCTGGGGCCAACGTCCTGACTTTC.

V and J are TRBV9 and TRBJ2-2, with 7 positions matching TRBD1. Germline CDR1 and CDR2: SGDLS and YYNGEE. The length of the CDR3 is 15 residues. J was trimmed by 0 bases and V by 6 bases; bases with no gene match: 5. The CDR3 bases are TGTGCCAGCACCCCCCAGGGGGCGAACACCGGGGAGCTGTTTTTT. This gives the protein CASTPQGANTGELFF.

This clone came up a few times. The CDR3 is CASSQEGWTGELFF. In DNA, the CDR3 is TGTGCCAGCAGCCAAGAAGGATGGACCGGGGAGCTGTTTTTT. The V gene is TRBV14, the J gene TRBJ2-2; D gene unclear. CDR3 length: 14 residues. The ends were cut back, 0 bases at V and 5 bases at J, with 7 bases in the middle. CDR1 and CDR2 (germline): SGHDN, FVKESK.

The rearrangement links TRBV29-1 to TRBJ1-3, with 7 bases fitting TRBD1. CDR1 and CDR2 from the germline V gene are SQVTM and ANQGSEA. This CDR3 is built from 15 residues. Trimming at V came to 6 bases and at J to 4 bases, leaving 12 bases not matched to a gene. For the CDR3, the DNA is TGCAGCGTGGCCCGGGACAGTCCAAGGGGAAACACCATATATTTT. Amino acids: CSVARDSPRGNTIYF.

The gene calls are TRBV30 and TRBJ2-3; 13 bases align to TRBD2. With 0 bases clipped from V and 1 base from J, the junction kept 7 bases outside the gene matches. The CDR3 is 18 residues long. In germline, CDR1 is GTSNPN, CDR2 SVGIG (reference sequence). For the CDR3, the DNA is TGTGCCTGGAGTGTAGAAGTGGGACTAGCGGGACGCACAGATACGCAGTATTTT. It yields the protein CAWSVEVGLAGRTDTQYF. The variable domain in full, completed from reference TRBV30 and TRBJ2-3, reads SQTIHQWPATLVQPVGSPLSLECTVEGTSNPNLYWYRQAAGRGLQLLFYSVGIGQISSEVPQNLSASRPQDRQFILSSKKLLLSDSGFYLCAWSVEVGLAGRTDTQYFGPGTRLTVL.